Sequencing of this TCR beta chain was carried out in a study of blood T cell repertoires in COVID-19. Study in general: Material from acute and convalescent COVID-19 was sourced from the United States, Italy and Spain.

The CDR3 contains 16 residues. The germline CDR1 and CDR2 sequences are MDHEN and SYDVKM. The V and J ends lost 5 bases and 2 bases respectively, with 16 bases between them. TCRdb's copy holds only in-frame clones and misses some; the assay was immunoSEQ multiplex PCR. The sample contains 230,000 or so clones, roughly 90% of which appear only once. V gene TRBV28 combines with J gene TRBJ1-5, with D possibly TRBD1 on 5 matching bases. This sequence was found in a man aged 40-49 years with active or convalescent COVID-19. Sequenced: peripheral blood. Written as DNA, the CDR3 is TGTGCCAGCAGTCGGGCATTGACAGAACGCAATCAGCCCCAGCATTTT. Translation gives CASSRALTERNQPQHF.